Below, one T cell receptor (beta chain) is given with its context. Its specificity is not known. V shed 0 bases and J 2 bases; nucleotides not matched to a gene: 5. The CDR3 loop spans 17 amino acids. The V gene's germline CDR1 is LGHNA and CDR2 YSLEER. This entry comes from a study of shared clonotypes between healthy human individuals. Study-level results: The four-donor shared clonotypes exceeded non-shared clonotypes in generation probability, with non-shared ones scoring lower.

Terminally differentiated effector memory CD45RA+ cells were excluded by CCR7 positive selection of CD45RO-negative cells. A deep-level run was used for the assay. Some clones are missing from TCRdb's copy, which holds only in-frame ones; the method was immunoSEQ multiplex PCR. The data show about 820,000 clones, 80% to 95% seen once. The V call is TRBV4-3, the J call TRBJ2-1; 9 bases line up with TRBD1. The source material was naive CD8+ T cells sorted from blood. The receptor was derived from a man aged 25 to 40 in good health. The CDR3 reads CASSQDPRTGAYNEQFF. CDR3 DNA: TGCGCCAGCAGCCAAGATCCCAGGACAGGGGCCTACAATGAGCAGTTCTTC.